Listed here are 3 T cell receptor beta chains from one sample, sequenced in a study of shared clonotypes between healthy human individuals. Sequencing used immunoSEQ multiplex PCR; TCRdb keeps in-frame clones, though not all of them. The sample has over a million clones, roughly 96% seen once. Material: naive CD4+ T cells sorted from blood. Subset meaning: CD45RA+ positively selected. These receptors were collected from a man younger than 40 in good health.

The chain combines TRBV6-1 with TRBJ1-3; D remains ambiguous. The CDR3 totals 11 residues. Trimming removed 8 bases at V and 11 bases at J, with 13 bases between. Germline-derived CDR1 and CDR2 are MNHNS and SASEGT. For the CDR3, the DNA is TGTGCCAGCCTATATAGAGGTCCCATATATTTT. Translating gives CASLYRGPIYF.

The chain links TRBV28 to TRBJ1-2; TRBD1 agrees at 8 bases. This CDR3 is 13 amino acids long. Germline V gene data show CDR1 as MDHEN and CDR2 as SYDVKM. The junction had 5 bases not matched to a gene; V was cut back by 6 bases and J by 5 bases. The CDR3 is CASRTGVGYGYTF. CDR3 DNA sequence: TGTGCCAGCAGGACAGGGGTTGGATATGGCTACACCTTC.

The genes are TRBV19 and TRBJ2-7; tentatively, D is TRBD1 (6 bases). The CDR3 is 14 amino acids. Germline V gene sequence: CDR1 LNHDA, CDR2 SQIVND (reference sequence). V lost 0 bases and J 2 bases, leaving 8 bases between the germline ends. The CDR3 spells CASSIDNRAYEQYF. For the CDR3, the DNA is TGTGCCAGTAGTATAGATAACAGGGCCTACGAGCAGTACTTC.